These T cell receptor beta chains were read from a single sample in a study of OX40 agonist ivuxolimab in advanced cancers. The protocol was immunoSEQ multiplex PCR, while the TCRdb copy is restricted to in-frame clones and leaves out a portion. The sample yields 90,000 to 150,000 clones, 85% to 90% seen once. The starting material was CD4+ or CD8+ T cells sorted from blood, obtained in a trial of the OX40 agonist ivuxolimab. These receptor sequences come from an adult with an advanced solid tumor such as melanoma, head and neck, liver or kidney cancer. Each CDR3 is given with its conserved first and last residue. D genes are given only for firm matches. The listing skips clone size in some rows; elsewhere it reads once, few, many or a size class.

abundance,v_gene,d_gene,j_gene,CDR3aa,CDR3nt
few,TRBV6-6,.,TRBJ1-1,CATGEGNTEAFF,TGTGCCACCGGGGAGGGGAACACTGAAGCTTTCTTT
.,TRBV28,.,TRBJ1-2,CASSFAGPPGKDGYTF,TGTGCCAGCAGTTTTGCAGGGCCCCCCGGGAAAGATGGCTACACCTTC
.,TRBV28,.,TRBJ2-7,CASRPTGGPYEQYF,TGTGCCAGCAGACCAACAGGCGGTCCCTACGAGCAGTACTTC
.,TRBV28,.,TRBJ2-4,CASAGGGPAENIQYF,TGTGCCAGCGCGGGTGGGGGGCCCGCGGAAAACATTCAGTACTTC
.,TRBV30,TRBD2,TRBJ2-5,CAWGLAGETQYF,TGTGCCTGGGGTCTAGCGGGGGAGACCCAGTACTTC
.,TRBV10-2,TRBD2,TRBJ2-7,CASKFGGKDEQYF,TGCGCCAGCAAGTTCGGGGGGAAAGACGAGCAGTACTTC
.,TRBV7-8,TRBD1,TRBJ2-2,CASSLADRGLSGELFF,TGTGCCAGCAGCCTAGCGGACAGGGGGCTTAGCGGGGAGCTGTTTTTT
.,TRBV19,.,TRBJ2-7,CASSSRTSIGTYEQYF,TGTGCCAGTAGTTCCCGGACCTCAATTGGGACCTACGAGCAGTACTTC
.,TRBV5-5,.,TRBJ1-2,CASSSQGPLPYGYTF,TGTGCCAGCAGCTCCCAGGGGCCCCTACCTTATGGCTACACCTTC
.,TRBV6-5,TRBD2,TRBJ2-3,CASSIRGGKHTQYF,TGTGCCAGCAGTATCCGGGGGGGCAAACATACGCAGTATTTT
.,TRBV5-5,.,TRBJ2-6,CASSLQGSGANVLTF,TGTGCCAGCAGCTTGCAGGGCTCTGGGGCCAACGTCCTGACTTTC
.,TRBV6-6,TRBD1,TRBJ1-5,CASSGGQGGGPQHF,TGTGCCAGCAGCGGTGGACAGGGAGGGGGGCCCCAGCATTTT
once,TRBV7-6,TRBD1,TRBJ2-3,CASSSDRGWGATTDTQYF,TGTGCCAGCAGCTCGGACAGGGGATGGGGCGCGACCACAGATACGCAGTATTTT
.,TRBV27,.,TRBJ2-2,CAKLSQSNTGELFF,TGTGCTAAGCTTTCCCAATCGAACACCGGGGAGCTGTTTTTT
once,TRBV30,TRBD2,TRBJ2-5,CAWSVQSGGYETQYF,TGTGCCTGGAGTGTACAGAGCGGGGGGTACGAGACCCAGTACTTC
.,TRBV5-4,.,TRBJ1-3,CASSLDQYSGNTIYF,TGTGCCAGCAGCTTGGATCAGTACTCTGGAAACACCATATATTTT
.,TRBV29-1,TRBD2,TRBJ2-3,CSVRSPGGVTQYF,TGCAGCGTCCGAAGCCCGGGGGGGGTTACGCAGTATTTT
.,TRBV4-1,.,TRBJ2-1,CASSQGLRNNEQFF,TGCGCCAGCAGCCAAGGACTTCGTAACAATGAGCAGTTCTTC
.,TRBV28,TRBD1,TRBJ2-3,CASGGTGGGLYTQYF,TGTGCCAGCGGAGGGACAGGGGGCGGTTTGTATACGCAGTATTTT
.,TRBV27,.,TRBJ2-7,CASSFPYKGSSWEQYF,TGTGCCAGCAGTTTCCCTTACAAGGGTTCCTCGTGGGAGCAGTACTTC
once,TRBV7-9,.,TRBJ2-3,CASSLGAGIDTQYF,TGTGCCAGCAGCTTAGGGGCAGGGATAGATACGCAGTATTTT
once,TRBV11-1,.,TRBJ2-7,CASSPGGYEQYF,TGTGCCAGCAGCCCCGGGGGCTACGAGCAGTACTTC
.,TRBV25-1,TRBD2,TRBJ2-7,CASSEFFSGGAYEQYF,TGTGCCAGCAGTGAATTTTTTAGCGGGGGGGCCTACGAGCAGTACTTC
.,TRBV28,.,TRBJ1-5,CASRGGNQPQHF,TGTGCCAGCAGAGGGGGCAATCAGCCCCAGCATTTT
once,TRBV28,.,TRBJ2-3,CASSNREYPIDTQYF,TGTGCCAGCAGTAACAGGGAATATCCGATCGATACGCAGTATTTT
once,TRBV18,.,TRBJ2-3,CASSPTAAGAGTDTQYF,TGTGCCAGCTCACCTACGGCGGCGGGGGCTGGAACAGATACGCAGTATTTT
.,TRBV30,.,TRBJ2-7,CAWSTRQRTTYEQYF,TGTGCCTGGAGTACCCGACAGAGGACCACCTACGAGCAGTACTTC
.,TRBV7-9,.,TRBJ2-1,CASSFVGYEQFF,TGTGCCAGCAGCTTCGTGGGGTATGAGCAGTTCTTC
.,TRBV4-2,.,TRBJ1-4,CASSPGVGPIGEKLFF,TGTGCCAGCAGCCCGGGGGTGGGACCCATAGGTGAAAAACTGTTTTTT
.,TRBV9,.,TRBJ2-5,CASSVAHQETQYF,TGTGCCAGCAGCGTAGCTCACCAAGAGACCCAGTACTTC
.,TRBV25-1,TRBD2,TRBJ2-1,CASSEASGGGRYNEQFF,TGTGCCAGCAGTGAGGCTAGCGGGGGAGGACGCTACAATGAGCAGTTCTTC
.,TRBV12-5,.,TRBJ1-5,CASGLVGYSNQPQHF,TGTGCTAGTGGTTTGGTCGGCTATAGCAATCAGCCCCAGCATTTT
.,TRBV6-6,TRBD1,TRBJ1-2,CASSGQGNYGYTF,TGTGCCAGCAGTGGACAGGGGAACTATGGCTACACCTTC
.,TRBV19,TRBD1,TRBJ1-5,CASSLQGAPNQPQHF,TGTGCCAGTAGCCTACAGGGGGCCCCCAATCAGCCCCAGCATTTT
once,TRBV2,.,TRBJ1-5,CASSPGANQPQHF,TGTGCCAGCAGCCCGGGGGCTAATCAGCCCCAGCATTTT
.,TRBV7-2,TRBD2,TRBJ2-3,CASSLELAGGQDTQYF,TGTGCCAGCAGCCTAGAACTAGCGGGGGGCCAGGATACGCAGTATTTT
.,TRBV28,.,TRBJ1-2,CASSRGGGNYGYTF,TGTGCCAGCAGTCGGGGGGGCGGAAACTATGGCTACACCTTC
.,TRBV11-2,TRBD2,TRBJ2-7,CASSPLASGFYEQYF,TGTGCCAGCAGCCCCCTCGCTAGCGGATTCTACGAGCAGTACTTC
.,TRBV28,.,TRBJ1-2,CASSLDIANANYGYTF,TGTGCCAGCAGTTTAGACATCGCAAACGCTAACTATGGCTACACCTTC
.,TRBV19,.,TRBJ1-1,CASSMKTVNTEAFF,TGTGCCAGTAGTATGAAGACGGTGAACACTGAAGCTTTCTTT
.,TRBV2,.,TRBJ2-1,CASSVGPAYEQFF,TGTGCCAGCAGTGTAGGGCCGGCATATGAGCAGTTCTTC
.,TRBV27,TRBD2,TRBJ2-1,CASSLERLAGGYNEQFF,TGTGCCAGCAGTTTGGAACGCCTAGCGGGGGGCTACAATGAGCAGTTCTTC
.,TRBV4-2,TRBD1,TRBJ1-2,CASSQEGRGTYGYTF,TGTGCCAGCAGCCAAGAGGGCAGGGGGACCTATGGCTACACCTTC
.,TRBV7-9,.,TRBJ1-1,CASSPPGHSRESTEAFF,TGTGCCAGCAGCCCGCCGGGGCACTCTCGGGAAAGCACTGAAGCTTTCTTT
.,TRBV29-1,.,TRBJ2-5,CSVFRETQYF,TGCAGCGTTTTTCGAGAGACCCAGTACTTC
.,TRBV5-4,TRBD1,TRBJ1-4,CASSPDRDEKLFF,TGTGCCAGCAGCCCAGACAGGGATGAAAAACTGTTTTTT
.,TRBV5-1,.,TRBJ2-7,CASSSRTDVGEQYF,TGCGCCAGCAGCTCTCGGACAGACGTTGGAGAGCAGTACTTC
once,TRBV2,TRBD1,TRBJ2-2,CASRGGQDTGELFF,TGTGCCAGCAGAGGGGGACAGGACACCGGGGAGCTGTTTTTT
.,TRBV28,TRBD1,TRBJ2-7,CASTTGIDEQYF,TGTGCCAGCACGACAGGGATTGACGAGCAGTACTTC
.,TRBV25-1,.,TRBJ2-1,CASSTPPGAGIVEQFF,TGTGCCAGCAGCACCCCCCCGGGGGCCGGGATCGTGGAGCAGTTCTTC